This T cell receptor beta chain stems from a study of spatial heterogeneity in lung cancer. On the study more broadly: There were consistently more beta-chain sequences detected than alpha-chain sequences.

TCRdb itself ran the 5' RACE reads through MiXCR, one entry per CDR3 protein. The sample holds about 24,000 distinct CDR3 sequences; roughly 3% are singletons and the top ten take around 28%. The time point was: sample taken at primary tumor resection. The sequenced material consisted of unsorted whole RNA from tumor, nontumor lung or frozen PBMC. The cohort: roughly 72 early-stage, untreated non-small cell lung cancer patients. This clonotype appeared many times. V was trimmed by 6 bases and J by 3 bases, leaving 9 bases between them. CDR3 length equals 13 residues. The V gene's germline CDR1 is SNHLY and CDR2 FYNNEI.

This chain joins TRBV2 and TRBJ1-5; no reliable D call. This clonotype was obtained from a female donor with early-stage non-small cell lung cancer. Sequences were derived from PBMCs, sampled at surgery. CDR3 coding DNA: TGTGCCAGCAGAGAGAGCGTCAATCAGCCCCAGCATTTT. It encodes CASRESVNQPQHF.